A selection of T cell receptor beta chains follows, all from one sample in a study of T cell repertoires in cytomegalovirus infection. For these receptors, no antigen is known. Each CDR3 protein gets one entry after TCRdb re-called the reads with MiXCR. The repertoire consists of about 890,000 distinct CDR3 sequences, with approximately 30% occurring once and the leading ten covering roughly 13%. Material: cultured CD8+ T cells from PBMCs, obtained from culture after CMV antigen stimulation. These receptors were collected from a human donor in good health (CMV status not recorded). Some clones in this sample may be carry-over from other donors' samples. Both conserved end residues are part of each CDR3. A D gene is named only where the DNA matches it firmly. A clone size is listed for some rows: how often the clone was seen (once, few, many), or a class if it is expanded.

abundance: NA
j_gene: TRBJ1-1
v_gene: TRBV9
d_gene: NA
CDR3aa: CASSPWRGPTEAFF

abundance: many
j_gene: TRBJ2-5
v_gene: TRBV7-2
d_gene: TRBD2
CDR3aa: CASSPWGLEPGETQYF

abundance: once
j_gene: TRBJ2-1
v_gene: TRBV6-2/TRBV6-3
d_gene: TRBD1
CDR3aa: CASSYGDSYNEQFF

abundance: few
j_gene: TRBJ1-5
v_gene: TRBV6-2/TRBV6-3
d_gene: NA
CDR3aa: CASSSFYPRQSNQPQHF

abundance: NA
j_gene: TRBJ2-3
v_gene: TRBV11-2
d_gene: NA
CDR3aa: CASSSQGSWQYF

abundance: NA
j_gene: TRBJ1-5
v_gene: TRBV27
d_gene: TRBD1
CDR3aa: CASSLSARGMGNQPQHF

abundance: NA
j_gene: TRBJ2-3
v_gene: TRBV29-1
d_gene: NA
CDR3aa: CSVEGWFPDTQYF

abundance: NA
j_gene: TRBJ2-4
v_gene: TRBV28
d_gene: TRBD1
CDR3aa: CASSLNPGGDRNLHF

abundance: many
j_gene: TRBJ2-7
v_gene: TRBV7-9
d_gene: NA
CDR3aa: CASSSTDYEQYF

abundance: few
j_gene: TRBJ2-1
v_gene: TRBV2
d_gene: NA
CDR3aa: CASRGKYNEQFF

abundance: once
j_gene: TRBJ2-7
v_gene: TRBV5-6
d_gene: NA
CDR3aa: CASSPGFGGSYEQYF

abundance: NA
j_gene: TRBJ2-1
v_gene: TRBV12-5
d_gene: TRBD2
CDR3aa: CVSGPSGGDEQFF

abundance: NA
j_gene: TRBJ1-2
v_gene: TRBV4-1
d_gene: TRBD1
CDR3aa: CASSQRTGNYYGYTF

abundance: NA
j_gene: TRBJ1-6
v_gene: TRBV5-5
d_gene: TRBD1
CDR3aa: CASSHGQGASYNSPLHF

abundance: NA
j_gene: TRBJ1-1
v_gene: TRBV6-2/TRBV6-3
d_gene: TRBD1
CDR3aa: CASRGWTGGNTEAFF

abundance: NA
j_gene: TRBJ2-7
v_gene: TRBV5-1
d_gene: NA
CDR3aa: CASSLRGGPYEQYF

abundance: once
j_gene: TRBJ2-1
v_gene: TRBV2
d_gene: NA
CDR3aa: CASRDNTGRKPGNNEQFF

abundance: few
j_gene: TRBJ1-2
v_gene: TRBV7-9
d_gene: NA
CDR3aa: CASSPPGAPPGGYTF

abundance: NA
j_gene: TRBJ1-1
v_gene: TRBV5-8
d_gene: NA
CDR3aa: CASSFPRWGRRMNTEAFF

abundance: NA
j_gene: TRBJ1-2
v_gene: TRBV10-3
d_gene: TRBD1
CDR3aa: CAISSRDSTNYGYTF

abundance: NA
j_gene: TRBJ2-7
v_gene: TRBV4-1
d_gene: NA
CDR3aa: CASSPVWGAEEQYF

abundance: NA
j_gene: TRBJ2-4
v_gene: TRBV6-5
d_gene: NA
CDR3aa: CASSYAGRANIQYF

abundance: NA
j_gene: TRBJ2-3
v_gene: TRBV7-9
d_gene: NA
CDR3aa: CASSLLLAEAGGTDTQYF

abundance: NA
j_gene: TRBJ2-1
v_gene: TRBV7-6
d_gene: NA
CDR3aa: CASSSTRQNGNEQFF

abundance: few
j_gene: TRBJ1-5
v_gene: TRBV4-1
d_gene: NA
CDR3aa: CASSQVSTSSGNQPQHF

abundance: many
j_gene: TRBJ1-5
v_gene: TRBV2
d_gene: NA
CDR3aa: CASRVVPPYSNQPQHF

abundance: few
j_gene: TRBJ2-2
v_gene: TRBV11-1
d_gene: NA
CDR3aa: CASSSLLTNGELFF

abundance: many
j_gene: TRBJ2-1
v_gene: TRBV7-6
d_gene: NA
CDR3aa: CASSTAGEYNEQFF

abundance: NA
j_gene: TRBJ2-5
v_gene: TRBV19
d_gene: NA
CDR3aa: CASSTSWGETQYF

abundance: NA
j_gene: TRBJ2-5
v_gene: TRBV6-2/TRBV6-3
d_gene: NA
CDR3aa: CASSSTGMGPTQETQYF

abundance: few
j_gene: TRBJ2-6
v_gene: TRBV4-3
d_gene: NA
CDR3aa: CASSQDRFSGANVLTF

abundance: few
j_gene: TRBJ2-1
v_gene: TRBV24-1
d_gene: NA
CDR3aa: CATSVQGGSYNEQFF

abundance: NA
j_gene: TRBJ2-1
v_gene: TRBV27
d_gene: NA
CDR3aa: CASSSVTGLSTNEQFF

abundance: NA
j_gene: TRBJ2-3
v_gene: TRBV12-3/TRBV12-4
d_gene: NA
CDR3aa: CASSAGTSDTDTQYF

abundance: NA
j_gene: TRBJ2-3
v_gene: TRBV6-2/TRBV6-3
d_gene: NA
CDR3aa: CASSKADYSADTQYF

abundance: NA
j_gene: TRBJ2-7
v_gene: TRBV7-9
d_gene: TRBD2
CDR3aa: CASWGGVSYEQYF

abundance: NA
j_gene: TRBJ2-2
v_gene: TRBV9
d_gene: TRBD1
CDR3aa: CASSVGDRSNTGELFF

abundance: few
j_gene: TRBJ1-2
v_gene: TRBV27
d_gene: TRBD1
CDR3aa: CASSGTGGDGYTF

abundance: NA
j_gene: TRBJ2-1
v_gene: TRBV25-1
d_gene: NA
CDR3aa: CASTTHHEQFF

abundance: few
j_gene: TRBJ1-2
v_gene: TRBV6-2/TRBV6-3
d_gene: NA
CDR3aa: CASSDYRSRYGYTF

abundance: many
j_gene: TRBJ2-6
v_gene: TRBV6-1
d_gene: TRBD1
CDR3aa: CASSETGGSGANVLTF

abundance: few
j_gene: TRBJ2-1
v_gene: TRBV7-9
d_gene: NA
CDR3aa: CASSLSQNNEQFF

abundance: few
j_gene: TRBJ2-2
v_gene: TRBV29-1
d_gene: TRBD2
CDR3aa: CSVEEGLAGDGELFF

abundance: NA
j_gene: TRBJ1-2
v_gene: TRBV27
d_gene: NA
CDR3aa: CVSMPSSPGLYGYTF

abundance: few
j_gene: TRBJ1-1
v_gene: TRBV6-1
d_gene: TRBD1
CDR3aa: CASSDRTKTGGKPEAFF

abundance: few
j_gene: TRBJ1-5
v_gene: TRBV6-2/TRBV6-3
d_gene: NA
CDR3aa: CASSYGTGHQPQHF

abundance: NA
j_gene: TRBJ2-1
v_gene: TRBV3-1
d_gene: NA
CDR3aa: CASSVAAASSYNEQFF

abundance: NA
j_gene: TRBJ2-3
v_gene: TRBV27
d_gene: NA
CDR3aa: CASSPRGRYTDTQYF

abundance: NA
j_gene: TRBJ2-1
v_gene: TRBV4-1
d_gene: TRBD2
CDR3aa: CASSWGLAGHNEQFF

abundance: NA
j_gene: TRBJ1-1
v_gene: TRBV6-5
d_gene: NA
CDR3aa: CASSYYGGNTEAFF

abundance: few
j_gene: TRBJ2-2
v_gene: TRBV6-2/TRBV6-3
d_gene: TRBD2
CDR3aa: CASSFGGVIIGELFF

abundance: few
j_gene: TRBJ1-6
v_gene: TRBV4-1
d_gene: NA
CDR3aa: CASSQDEANNSPLHF

abundance: many
j_gene: TRBJ2-3
v_gene: TRBV20-1
d_gene: NA
CDR3aa: CSASRGLGVTDTQYF

abundance: many
j_gene: TRBJ1-5
v_gene: TRBV7-2
d_gene: TRBD1
CDR3aa: CASSFVGTGASNQPQHF